The following is a T cell receptor beta chain sequence with its context. Its antigen is as yet unknown. The source of the sample is a study of T cell responses to AZD1222 COVID-19 vaccine. Study-wide findings and caveats: Nearly half of spike-specific TCRs reportedly target unmutated variant regions. Spike-specific TCR breadth and depth were elevated following two AZD1222 doses. Donor demographics were predominantly white British with a female majority; clonal diversity may be underestimated. Spike-wide coverage was observed for vaccine-associated CD4 TCRs, with dominant responses at 160-218 and 743-854.

The assay was immunoSEQ multiplex PCR, and TCRdb's table has in-frame clones only and misses some. The sample lists about 180,000 clones, 87% occurring once. The CDR3 spans 13 residues. V gave up 7 bases and J gave up 6 bases; unmatched junction bases: 6. Germline CDR1 reads MNHEY; CDR2 reads SMNVEV (reference sequence). Sequencing used peripheral blood, obtained on day 0 of AZD1222 vaccination. The V and J genes are TRBV27 and TRBJ2-5; 9 positions agree with TRBD2. The TCR originated in an adult in good health. The chain's CDR3 is CASNLSGSKTQYF. The CDR3 bases are TGTGCCAGCAACCTTAGCGGGAGTAAGACCCAGTACTTC.